The 19 T cell receptor beta chains presented below share a single source sample, sequenced in a study of tumor and adjacent non-tumor tissue in lung cancer. No cell sorting was done before RNA was extracted from the tissue. Three rounds of nested PCR, following a modified ARM-PCR protocol, produced the TCRbeta library. Each CDR3 protein gets one entry after TCRdb re-called the multiplex PCR reads with MiXCR. The repertoire holds around 210,000 distinct CDR3 sequences, with around 70% as singletons. The sequenced material came from lung tumor tissue. The source is a man between 60 and 75 years old with non-small cell lung cancer.

This clonotype has just a few counts. V usage is TRBV6-5 and J usage is TRBJ2-6; TRBD2 is a possible D gene (5 bases). V was shortened by 4 bases and J by 5 bases, with 9 bases between the two germline ends. The CDR3 length is 14 residues. The germline V gene encodes CDR1 MNHEY and CDR2 SVGAGI. CDR3 sequence reads: CASSSSLWANVLTF. The CDR3 coding sequence is TGTGCCAGCAGTTCTAGCCTATGGGCCAACGTCCTGACTTTC.

The CDR3 region is CASSGAIGQGLNQPQHF. The CDR3 nucleotides are TGTGCCAGCAGTGGAGCAATAGGACAGGGGTTAAATCAGCCCCAGCATTTT. The rearrangement joins TRBV6-1 to TRBJ1-5, with TRBD1 matching 9 bases. The ends lost 4 bases at V and 4 bases at J; junction bases unmatched: 11. The CDR3 contains 17 residues. From germline, CDR1 is MNHNS and CDR2 SASEGT.

Comment on this clonotype: A junction end diverges from the germline sequence, so it may reflect a read error. The chain combines TRBV5-6 with TRBJ2-2; 7 bases line up with TRBD1. CDR3 length: 16 residues. Germline V gives CDR1 SGHDT, CDR2 YYEEEE. The CDR3 DNA follows: TGTGTCAGCAGCTTGGGACAGCTGGGTAACACCGGGGAGCTGTTTTTT. Translation gives CVSSLGQLGNTGELFF.

V gene TRBV5-6 combines with J gene TRBJ1-2; D unresolved. Trimming removed 6 bases at V and 8 bases at J, with 14 bases between. In germline, CDR1 is SGHDT, CDR2 YYEEEE. This CDR3 region has 12 residues. The CDR3 DNA reads as TGTGCCAGCAAATTTCCCGTCGGCGGCTACACCTTC. Translation: CASKFPVGGYTF.

This clonotype is medium-sized (0.01 to 0.1%) in the sample. This chain links TRBV11-1 with TRBJ2-7; TRBD2 aligns across 15 bases. V shed 5 bases and J 5 bases; nucleotides not matched to a gene: 7. CDR1 and CDR2 from the germline V gene are SGHAT and FQDESV (reference sequence). The CDR3 totals 16 residues. DNA of the CDR3: TGTGCCAGCAGCCCGGGGACTAGCGGGGGGTCACACGAGCAGTACTTC. It is translated as CASSPGTSGGSHEQYF.

Comments on this clonotype: Likely a read error: the CDR3 ends without its conserved phenylalanine or tryptophan. The chain is built from TRBV11-3 and TRBJ1-1; D is possibly TRBD1 (5 bases). Germline-derived CDR1 and CDR2 are SGHNT and YENEEA. This CDR3 is built from 15 residues. This CDR3 reads CANSRTGSGSTEAFS. Written as DNA, the CDR3 is TGTGCCAACAGCAGGACCGGGTCAGGGAGCACTGAAGCTTTCTCT.

A note on this clonotype: An end of the junction differs from the germline gene, which may be a read error. The gene calls are TRBV28 and TRBJ1-1, with D perhaps TRBD1 (6 bases). Germline loops: CDR1 MDHEN, CDR2 SYDVKM. There are 14 residues in the CDR3. This CDR3 is CASRFGGLYTETFF. The CDR3 DNA follows: TGTGCCAGCAGATTCGGGGGGCTATACACTGAAACTTTCTTT.

In the case of this clonotype: The junction and the germline gene differ at one end; a read error may be behind it. The chain has TRBV7-9 and TRBJ2-5; D is undetermined. The CDR3 extends over 12 amino acids. CDR1 is SEHNR, CDR2 FQNEAQ, per germline (reference sequence). The CDR3 DNA reads as TGTGCCAGCAACTTAATCCAAGAGACCCAGTACTTC. Its translation is CASNLIQETQYF.

This chain joins TRBV5-4 and TRBJ2-3; 7 bases match TRBD2. The length of the CDR3 is 17 residues. Per the germline V gene, CDR1 is SGHNT and CDR2 is YYREEE (reference sequence). The V and J ends lost 0 bases and 6 bases, in that order; junction bases with no gene match: 13. The CDR3, as DNA: TGTGCCAGCAGCTTGGGAGGGCGGGGGAGTCCCCTGGATACGCAGTATTTT. This translates into CASSLGGRGSPLDTQYF.

This clonotype was seen a handful of times. A much larger clone differs by one base, so this may be a read error. The rearrangement joins TRBV6-6 to TRBJ2-3; tentatively, D is TRBD2 (6 bases). The V gene's germline CDR1 is MNHNY and CDR2 SVGAGI (reference sequence). This CDR3 region has 13 residues. The CDR3 sequence is CASSYRETDMQYF. CDR3 coding DNA: TGTGCCAGCAGTTACCGGGAGACAGATATGCAGTATTTT.

A note on this clonotype: The junction departs from the called germline gene at one end, perhaps through a read error. V is TRBV11-2 and J is TRBJ2-2; no reliable D call. Germline values: CDR1 SGHAT, CDR2 FQNNGV. The CDR3 extends over 13 amino acids. CDR3 sequence (DNA): TGTGCTAGCAGCTTAGAGAGGACCGGGGAGCTGTTTTTT. It translates to CASSLERTGELFF.

With regard to this clonotype: This may come from a read error, since a much larger clone is one base off. The V and J genes are TRBV10-2 and TRBJ2-7, with D tentatively TRBD2 (5 bases). The germline V gene has CDR1 WSHSY and CDR2 SAAADI. Trimming removed 3 bases from V and 8 bases from J, with 11 bases in between. The length of the CDR3 is 12 residues. DNA of the CDR3: TGCGCCAGCAGTGAAACTAGGAGCAAGCAGTACTTC. Protein sequence: CASSETRSKQYF.

Turning to this clonotype: One end of the junction is discordant with germline, which a read error may explain. V usage is TRBV20-1 and J usage is TRBJ1-1; D perhaps matches TRBD1 (6 bases). Germline loops: CDR1 DFQATT, CDR2 SNEGSKA (reference sequence). The CDR3 runs to 14 residues. The CDR3 is CSAPRAGVDTGAFF. The CDR3 DNA sequence: TGCAGTGCTCCGAGGGCAGGGGTTGACACTGGAGCTTTCTTT.

As regards this clonotype: It may be a read error: a sequence one base away is much more abundant. The chain combines TRBV20-1 with TRBJ2-3, with D hard to call. Trimming removed 3 bases at V and 0 bases at J, with 10 bases between. Per the germline V gene, CDR1 is DFQATT and CDR2 is SNEGSKA (reference sequence). The CDR3 extends over 14 amino acids. This CDR3 is CSASPATSTDTQYF. The CDR3 nucleotides read TGCAGTGCTAGTCCCGCAACTAGCACAGATACGCAGTATTTT.

V and J are TRBV5-4 and TRBJ1-1; 7 nucleotides match TRBD1. This CDR3 comprises 16 residues. V trimming: 4 bases; J trimming: 0 bases; junction bases outside the gene matches: 9. Germline CDR1 is SGHNT and CDR2 is YYREEE (reference sequence). CDR3 region: CASSPPGGQLNTEAFF. CDR3 sequence (DNA): TGTGCCAGCAGCCCCCCCGGGGGACAGTTGAACACTGAAGCTTTCTTT. Complete variable domain (other parts from reference TRBV5-4 and TRBJ1-1): ETGVTQSPTHLIKTRGQQVTLRCSSQSGHNTVSWYQQALGQGPQFIFQYYREEENGRGNFPPRFSGLQFPNYSSELNVNALELDDSALYLCASSPPGGQLNTEAFFGQGTRLTVV.

As concerns this clonotype: At one boundary the junction diverges from the germline segment, which might be a read error. CDR3 in amino acids: CASSSAGTWTTEAFF. The CDR3 nucleotides read TGTGCCAGCAGTAGCGCCGGGACTTGGACCACTGAAGCGTTCTTT. The V and J genes are TRBV12-3 or TRBV12-4 and TRBJ1-1, with D possibly TRBD1 on 5 matching bases. The CDR3 runs to 15 residues.

In its sample, this clonotype was seen a few times. It may be a read error: a sequence one base away is much more abundant. J is TRBJ2-7 and V is TRBV4-2; tentatively, D is TRBD1 (7 bases). Trimming shortened V by 4 bases and J by 6 bases, and 16 bases separated the two germline ends. Germline-derived CDR1 and CDR2 are LGHNA and YNFKEQ. The CDR3 runs 14 residues. CDR3 DNA sequence: TGTGCCAGCAGCCGCGGGAAGGGGGCGGTCGAGCAGTACTTC. Protein: CASSRGKGAVEQYF.

A single count supports this clonotype. The germline gene is not matched at one end of the junction; a read error may be the cause. The CDR3 coding sequence is TGTGCCAGCGGTTTTTTAGGGGGGACCAAAAACATTCAGTACTTC. Translated: CASGFLGGTKNIQYF. The rearrangement uses TRBV28 and TRBJ2-4, with D possibly called TRBD1 or TRBD2 (6 bases each). Germline V gives CDR1 MDHEN, CDR2 SYDVKM. This CDR3 region has 15 residues. The full variable domain, with the rest looked up from reference TRBV28 and TRBJ2-4, is DVKVTQSSRYLVKRTGEKVFLECVQDMDHENMFWYRQDPGLGLRLIYFSYDVKMKEKGDIPEGYSVSREKKERFSLILESASTNQTSMYLCASGFLGGTKNIQYFGAGTRLSVL.

About this clonotype itself: At one end the junction does not follow the germline gene, possibly because of a read error. The J gene is TRBJ2-3, the V gene TRBV6-1, with D maybe TRBD2 (5 bases). Germline V lookup: CDR1 MNHNS, CDR2 SASEGT. The CDR3 is 14 amino acids. The CDR3 region is CAIRVGASTDTQYF. The CDR3 region has the DNA TGTGCCATCAGAGTGGGCGCTAGCACAGATACACAGTATTTT.